The clone carrying this T cell receptor beta chain was seen only a few times. This sample stems from a study of blood T cell repertoires in COVID-19. Germline CDR1 and CDR2: MGHDK and SYGVNS. Trimming removed 8 bases from V and 14 bases from J; junction bases left unmatched: 12. CDR3 length equals 13 residues. The protocol was immunoSEQ multiplex PCR, while the TCRdb copy is restricted to in-frame clones and leaves out a portion. The repertoire holds over 250,000 clones, with about 87% as singletons. J is TRBJ1-6 and V is TRBV25-1; 7 nucleotides agree with TRBD1. Sequenced: peripheral blood. This sequence originates from a woman between 40 and 55 years old who had recovered from COVID-19. The CDR3 spells CASAYSQGRALHF. CDR3 DNA sequence: TGTGCCAGCGCCTACTCACAGGGGCGGGCCCTCCACTTT.